This TCR beta chain was captured by sequencing in a study of human T cells and chemical hapten exposure. This clonotype was detected ten times or more. Time point in this sample: patch test 1, 2 weeks after DPC sensitization. As for treatment: therapeutic diphenylcyclopropenone sensitization with weekly scalp DPC. This CDR3 region has 13 residues. Trimming shortened V by 5 bases and J by 7 bases, and 15 bases separated the two germline ends. Germline CDR1 reads DFQATT; CDR2 reads SNEGSKA (reference sequence). TCRdb used MiXCR to reprocess the RACE reads, holding one entry per CDR3 protein. The data contain about 120,000 distinct CDR3 sequences, 12% of them singletons.

The J gene is TRBJ1-5, the V gene TRBV20-1; a weak D match, TRBD1 (6 bases). The source is a woman aged 45-65 years with alopecia areata. Some clones in this sample may be carry-over from other donors' samples. The source material was whole blood, sampled in connection with sensitization to the hapten diphenylcyclopropenone (DPC). CDR3 DNA: TGCAGTGCTGGCAGGGGTTCAGGACAGCCCCAGCATTTT. Translation: CSAGRGSGQPQHF.